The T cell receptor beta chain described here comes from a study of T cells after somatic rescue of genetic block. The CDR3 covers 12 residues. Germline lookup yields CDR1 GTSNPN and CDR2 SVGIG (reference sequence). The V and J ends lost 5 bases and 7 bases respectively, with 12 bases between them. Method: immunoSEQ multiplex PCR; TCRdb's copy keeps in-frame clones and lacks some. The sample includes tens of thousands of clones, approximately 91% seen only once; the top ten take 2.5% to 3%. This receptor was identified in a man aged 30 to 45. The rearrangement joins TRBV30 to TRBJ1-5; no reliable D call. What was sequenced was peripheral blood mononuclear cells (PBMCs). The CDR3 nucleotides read TGTGCCTGGGGCGGCGCCGGGCAGCCCCAGCATTTT. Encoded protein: CAWGGAGQPQHF.